One sample yielded the 20 T cell receptor beta chains listed below, sequenced in a study of human T cells and chemical hapten exposure. TCRdb processed the RACE reads anew with MiXCR; each CDR3 protein has one entry. Of around 380,000 distinct CDR3 sequences in the sample, roughly 5% were seen once. The time point: patch test 1, 2 weeks after DPC sensitization. The treatment is: therapeutic diphenylcyclopropenone sensitization with weekly scalp DPC. This material consisted of whole blood, taken in connection with sensitization to the hapten diphenylcyclopropenone (DPC). These TCRs come from a woman aged 45-65 years with alopecia areata. Some clones in this sample may be carry-over from other donors' samples.

Ten or more counts support this clonotype. The chain links TRBV21-1 to TRBJ2-5; TRBD1, the D gene given by the table, was not confirmed from the DNA. TRBV21-1 is an annotated pseudogene. The CDR3 loop spans 13 amino acids. CDR3 sequence: CASSNRQKETQYF. The CDR3, as DNA: TGTGCCAGCAGCAATAGACAGAAAGAGACCCAGTACTTC.

This clonotype was detected only a few times. The CDR3 DNA is TGTGCCATCAGTGAGTCGAGTAGGGGAGCTGGAAACACCATATATTTT. Its translation: CAISESSRGAGNTIYF. V usage is TRBV10-3 and J usage is TRBJ1-3, with D tentatively TRBD1 (5 bases). V dropped 0 bases and J dropped 2 bases, with 11 bases sitting between them. The CDR3 sequence is 16 residues long. The germline V gene encodes CDR1 ENHRY and CDR2 SYGVKD.

Ten or more counts support this clonotype. This chain connects TRBV6-1 to TRBJ1-5; no firm D call. In germline, CDR1 is MNHNS, CDR2 SASEGT. The ends were cut back, 9 bases at V and 4 bases at J, with 13 bases in the middle. This CDR3 spans 13 amino acids. CDR3 in DNA: TGTGCCAGGGCTGGGGAAGGTAATCAGCCCCAGCATTTT. Its protein product is CARAGEGNQPQHF.

This clonotype has ten or more counts. The chain recombines TRBV28 with TRBJ1-1; 12 bases match TRBD1. V trimming: 1 base; J trimming: 8 bases; junction bases outside the gene matches: 5. This CDR3 spans 15 amino acids. In germline, CDR1 is MDHEN, CDR2 SYDVKM. The CDR3 DNA sequence: TGTGCCAGCAGTTTATTTGGGACAGGGGGCATCGAAGCTTTCTTT. Translated: CASSLFGTGGIEAFF.

Written as DNA, the CDR3 is TGCAGCGCTCAGTGGGACAGAGACAATGAGCAGTTCTTC. Protein sequence: CSAQWDRDNEQFF. The chain uses TRBV29-1 and TRBJ2-1, with 7 bases lining up with TRBD1. J gave up 5 bases and V 7 bases, and 8 bases lay outside the gene matches. CDR1 is SQVTM and CDR2 is ANQGSEA in the germline V gene. This CDR3 contains 13 residues.

J is TRBJ2-7 and V is TRBV27; 9 bases match TRBD2. Trimming cost V 7 bases and J 4 bases; bases outside gene matches: 11. CDR1 and CDR2 from the germline V gene are MNHEY and SMNVEV (reference sequence). CDR3 length equals 15 residues. The CDR3 sequence: CASNPSAGGLYEQYF. CDR3 in DNA: TGTGCCAGCAATCCTTCTGCGGGAGGGTTATACGAGCAGTACTTC.

This clonotype was counted many times. This chain connects TRBV4-2 to TRBJ1-6, with a possible D match to TRBD1 (5 bases). The CDR3 consists of 15 residues. Germline loops: CDR1 LGHNA, CDR2 YNFKEQ. Deletions cut 0 bases from V and 10 bases from J, with 13 bases between. The CDR3 DNA is TGTGCCAGCAGCCAAGACGGGCAGGGCAGGTCACCCCTCCACTTT. Translating gives CASSQDGQGRSPLHF.

This chain uses TRBV23-1 with TRBJ2-3, with D perhaps TRBD2 (7 bases). TRBV23-1 is given ORF status, its function remaining uncertain. The length of the CDR3 is 14 residues. The V end was cut by 11 bases, the J end by 4 bases, with 19 bases between. The CDR3 DNA reads as TGCGCCCCAACGAGGGGGAGGGCCTCAGATACGCAGTATTTT. Encoded protein: CAPTRGRASDTQYF.

This clonotype was seen ten or more times. The rearrangement links TRBV7-9 to TRBJ2-1; D gene ambiguous. CDR1 SEHNR and CDR2 FQNEAQ come from the germline V gene (reference sequence). The CDR3 is 16 residues long. Trimming removed 5 bases from V and 2 bases from J, with 16 bases in between. The CDR3 loop reads CASSPWSSPTYNEQFF. CDR3 in DNA: TGTGCCAGCAGCCCCTGGTCGAGTCCCACCTACAATGAGCAGTTCTTC.

This clonotype was found a few times. The rearrangement uses TRBV15 and TRBJ2-4; D gene uncertain. Trimming removed 0 bases at V and 4 bases at J, with 4 bases between. The CDR3 is made up of 13 amino acids. Germline V lookup: CDR1 LNHNV, CDR2 YYDKDF (reference sequence). CDR3 DNA: TGTGCCACCAGCAGAGATCGGAAAAACATTCAGTACTTC. Encoded protein: CATSRDRKNIQYF.

At least ten counts were recorded for this clonotype. This chain joins TRBV7-9 and TRBJ2-5, with TRBD1 identical over 7 bases. V trimming: 3 bases; J trimming: 4 bases; junction bases outside the gene matches: 8. The length of the CDR3 is 15 residues. Germline assignment: CDR1 SEHNR and CDR2 FQNEAQ (reference sequence). The CDR3 DNA follows: TGTGCCAGCAGCTTCTTGACAGGGCGAACAGAGACCCAGTACTTC. Its translation is CASSFLTGRTETQYF. Supplemented by reference TRBV7-9 and TRBJ2-5, the full variable domain reads DTGVSQNPRHKITKRGQNVTFRCDPISEHNRLYWYRQTLGQGPEFLTYFQNEAQLEKSRLLSDRFSAERPKGSFSTLEIQRTEQGDSAMYLCASSFLTGRTETQYFGPGTRLLVL.

This clonotype has a count of ten or more. V and J are TRBV12-3 or TRBV12-4 and TRBJ2-4; the D is unclear. CDR3 length: 12 amino acids. Trimming left V 6 bases short and J 7 bases short, with 10 bases between. The CDR3 loop reads CASSQTRNIQYF. The CDR3 DNA reads as TGTGCCAGCAGCCAAACACGGAACATTCAGTACTTC.

This clonotype turned up a few times. The chain has TRBV20-1 and TRBJ1-4; TRBD1 aligns across 7 bases. The CDR3 extends over 15 amino acids. Germline lookup yields CDR1 DFQATT and CDR2 SNEGSKA (reference sequence). V lost 6 bases and J lost 0; bases outside the gene matches: 7. The CDR3 is CSASTGDSTNEKLFF. The CDR3, as DNA: TGCAGTGCCTCTACAGGGGACTCAACTAATGAAAAACTGTTTTTT.

The chain has TRBV3-1 and TRBJ1-6; D gene uncertain. Germline-derived CDR1 and CDR2 are LGHDT and YNNKEL (reference sequence). The CDR3 length is 17 residues. V shed 2 bases and J shed 8 bases, with 19 bases lying between them. The CDR3 DNA reads TGTGCCAGCAGCCAAACGGGTCGTTTGGACCGATATTCACCCCTCCACTTT. Amino acid sequence: CASSQTGRLDRYSPLHF.

This sequence joins TRBV30 and TRBJ2-3, with D tentatively TRBD1 (5 bases). The CDR3 spans 15 residues. Germline V CDR1 and CDR2: GTSNPN, SVGIG (reference sequence). Trimming took off 3 bases at V and 2 bases at J, with 15 bases between the two ends. This CDR3 reads CAWSQGSRSTDTQYF. CDR3 coding DNA: TGTGCCTGGAGCCAGGGATCTCGATCCACAGATACGCAGTATTTT. The full variable domain, with the rest looked up from reference TRBV30 and TRBJ2-3, is SQTIHQWPATLVQPVGSPLSLECTVEGTSNPNLYWYRQAAGRGLQLLFYSVGIGQISSEVPQNLSASRPQDRQFILSSKKLLLSDSGFYLCAWSQGSRSTDTQYFGPGTRLTVL.

This clonotype was seen repeatedly, ten times or more. The chain employs TRBV20-1 and TRBJ2-7, with 7 nucleotides matching TRBD1. J was trimmed by 4 bases and V by 6 bases; bases with no gene match: 12. CDR3 size: 14 residues. Germline lookup yields CDR1 DFQATT and CDR2 SNEGSKA (reference sequence). Here the CDR3 DNA reads TGCAGTGCCGAGGCCCTAACAGGGGCGTACGAGCAGTACTTC. Protein product: CSAEALTGAYEQYF.

V and J are TRBV6-5 and TRBJ2-7; TRBD1 is a possible D gene (5 bases). Germline lookup yields CDR1 MNHEY and CDR2 SVGAGI. Trimming left V 5 bases short and J 2 bases short, with 7 bases between. CDR3 length equals 12 residues. The CDR3 protein is CASSGAAYEQYF. For the CDR3, the DNA is TGTGCCAGCAGTGGGGCCGCCTACGAGCAGTACTTC.

This clonotype was seen a handful of times. The chain carries TRBV6-2 or TRBV6-3 and TRBJ2-5; 7 nucleotides match TRBD2. This CDR3 contains 13 residues. Germline V gene lookup returns CDR1 MNHEY and CDR2 SVGEGT. The trim removed 0 bases at V and 7 bases at J, leaving 2 bases unmatched. CDR3 coding DNA: TGTGCCAGCAGTTACTCCAGGGAGGGGACCCAGTACTTC. Protein product: CASSYSREGTQYF.

There are a few counts of this clonotype. The chain recombines TRBV11-2 with TRBJ1-2; D is undetermined. Trimming stripped 5 bases from V and 6 bases from J, with 13 bases between. This CDR3 comprises 13 residues. CDR1 is SGHAT and CDR2 is FQNNGV in the germline V gene. In nucleotides, the CDR3 is TGTGCCAGCAGCCGCCCGGCCGGAGATGGCTACACCTTC. Translating gives CASSRPAGDGYTF.

This clonotype was detected only a few times. The gene calls are TRBV27 and TRBJ1-1; D is possibly TRBD1 (5 bases). This CDR3 is 11 amino acids long. V was cut by 6 bases and J by 5 bases, with 7 bases left in between. CDR1 is MNHEY and CDR2 is SMNVEV in the germline V gene (reference sequence). The CDR3 loop reads CASRWGTEAFF. The CDR3 region has the DNA TGTGCCAGCAGATGGGGGACTGAAGCTTTCTTT.